This T cell receptor beta chain appears in the sequencing data of a study of blood T cell repertoires in COVID-19. About the study: Some COVID-19 samples were acute and others convalescent; all came from the United States, Italy and Spain. Sources were T cells, B-cell-depleted T cells, or PBMCs; the material itself was cDNA or gDNA.

In this sample, this clone turned up once. Original methodology: Estimated nucleated cell counts came from reference gene primer amplification. Some clones are missing from TCRdb's copy, which holds only in-frame ones; the method was immunoSEQ multiplex PCR. The DNA gave D and trimming, while V, J and clone size come from that table. Among about 130,000 clones listed, roughly 72% were seen once. CDR1 is SGHRS and CDR2 is YFSETQ in the germline V gene. J gave up 1 base and V 5 bases, and 2 bases lay outside the gene matches. The CDR3 runs 13 residues. The rearrangement links TRBV5-1 to TRBJ1-1; 7 bases agree with TRBD1. The sequencing sample was made of peripheral blood. This clonotype was obtained from a man in his fifties or sixties with acute or convalescent COVID-19. The CDR3 protein is CASRQGPNTEAFF. The CDR3 region has the DNA TGCGCCAGCAGACAGGGGCCGAACACTGAAGCTTTCTTT.